This entry is about one TCR beta chain. This sample was taken from a study of patients and donors after allogeneic stem cell transplantation. TCRdb re-called the RT-PCR reads through MiXCR, storing one row per CDR3 protein. The table lists roughly 250,000 distinct CDR3 sequences, approximately 14% of them singletons. The CDR3 runs 15 residues. V dropped 3 bases and J dropped 0 bases, with 12 bases sitting between them. Germline values: CDR1 SGHTA, CDR2 FQGNSA. This clonotype was sampled from a human donor who was either an allogeneic HSCT recipient or a stem cell or donor lymphocyte infusion donor (not recorded which). It is not recorded whose cells these are; they may come from a transplant donor. The sequencing input was blood, either unsorted or a sorted T cell fraction (not recorded which). V usage is TRBV7-2 and J usage is TRBJ2-7; D is uncertain. This CDR3 reads CASSLNSRISYEQYF. The CDR3 nucleotides read TGTGCCAGCAGCTTGAACAGCCGAATCTCCTACGAGCAGTACTTC.